These 9 T cell receptor beta chains were sequenced from one sample in a study of blood T cells in healthy people across ages. A second about 6 to 12 cycle PCR used barcoded and J-beta primers. TCRdb re-analysed the 5' RACE reads in MiXCR, keeping a single row per CDR3 protein. The repertoire holds hundreds of thousands of distinct CDR3 sequences, with 45% to 65% as singletons. Sequenced: blood. These receptor sequences come from a man aged 60 to 69 in good health.

This clonotype was found a few times. V gene TRBV12-5 combines with J gene TRBJ2-1, with 11 bases that match TRBD2. V dropped 6 bases and J dropped 9; count of bases not matched to a gene: 4. Per germline, CDR1 LGHNT and CDR2 FRNRAP. The CDR3 length is 13 residues. CDR3 in amino acids: CASGTSGGFEQFF. In DNA, the CDR3 is TGTGCTAGTGGAACTAGCGGGGGATTTGAGCAGTTCTTC.

The chain is built from TRBV20-1 and TRBJ2-3; 7 bases agree with TRBD2. With 3 bases clipped from V and 2 bases from J, the junction kept 5 bases outside the gene matches. Germline V lookup: CDR1 DFQATT, CDR2 SNEGSKA (reference sequence). The CDR3 covers 14 residues. CDR3: CSASRREITDTQYF. The CDR3 nucleotides read TGCAGTGCTAGTAGGCGGGAGATCACAGATACGCAGTATTTT.

This rearrangement joins TRBV20-1 to TRBJ2-1, with D perhaps TRBD1 (5 bases). Germline V gene sequence: CDR1 DFQATT, CDR2 SNEGSKA (reference sequence). The CDR3 has 14 amino acids. V was trimmed by 6 bases and J by 0 bases, leaving 12 bases between them. CDR3 sequence (DNA): TGCAGTGCCGGTGGGGCTAGCTCCTACAATGAGCAGTTCTTC. Residues: CSAGGASSYNEQFF.

The CDR3 nucleotides read TGTGCCAGCCAGACTAGCGGGCTGTACAATGAGCAGTACTTC. Translating it yields CASQTSGLYNEQYF. The chain is built from TRBV7-8 and TRBJ2-7; 10 nucleotides agree with TRBD2. V shed 8 bases, J shed 7 bases, and the junction held 11 bases outside the gene matches. The germline V gene has CDR1 SGHVS and CDR2 FQNEAQ. The CDR3 totals 14 residues.

The chain couples TRBV12-3 or TRBV12-4 to TRBJ2-1; the D gene is possibly TRBD2 (6 bases). The ends were cut back, 4 bases at V and 6 bases at J, with 22 bases in the middle. CDR3 length: 17 residues. The DNA of the CDR3 is TGTGCCAGCAGTTCCCCCTCTCCGGGAGTTGCGGCCAATGAGCAGTTCTTC. Protein product: CASSSPSPGVAANEQFF.

The chain links TRBV3-1 to TRBJ2-5; 7 nucleotides line up with TRBD2. With V trimmed by 3 bases and J by 4 bases, 8 bases remained unmatched. Germline V gene sequence: CDR1 LGHDT, CDR2 YNNKEL (reference sequence). The CDR3 length is 15 residues. The chain's CDR3 is CASSQPAGAGETQYF. In DNA, the CDR3 is TGTGCCAGCAGCCAGCCGGCGGGAGCTGGAGAGACCCAGTACTTC.

This chain links TRBV24-1 with TRBJ1-1; D unclear. The CDR3 runs 13 residues. V gave up 3 bases and J gave up 0 bases, with 4 bases separating them. Looked up from germline, CDR1 is KGHDR and CDR2 is SFDVKD. In nucleotides, the CDR3 is TGTGCCACCAGTGATCCCTTGAACACTGAAGCTTTCTTT. Its protein product is CATSDPLNTEAFF.

This clonotype was recorded once. A much bigger clone sits one base away, suggesting this may be a read error. The CDR3 coding sequence is TGCGCCAGCAGGGTTAGCGGTTCCTACAATGAGCAGTACTTC. Its protein product is CASRVSGSYNEQYF. V gene TRBV10-2 combines with J gene TRBJ2-1, with D possibly matching TRBD2 (6 bases). With the DNA end fitting TRBJ2-7 better, the J assignment may be wrong. CDR1 and CDR2 (germline): WSHSY, SAAADI. This CDR3 has 14 amino acids.

V and J are TRBV29-1 and TRBJ2-1, with TRBD1 matching over 7 bases. From germline, CDR1 is SQVTM and CDR2 ANQGSEA. With 0 bases clipped from V and 5 bases from J, the junction kept 7 bases outside the gene matches. The CDR3 consists of 15 residues. The CDR3 loop reads CSVEDRDSYNNEQFF. DNA for the CDR3: TGCAGCGTTGAAGATAGGGACAGCTACAACAATGAGCAGTTCTTC.